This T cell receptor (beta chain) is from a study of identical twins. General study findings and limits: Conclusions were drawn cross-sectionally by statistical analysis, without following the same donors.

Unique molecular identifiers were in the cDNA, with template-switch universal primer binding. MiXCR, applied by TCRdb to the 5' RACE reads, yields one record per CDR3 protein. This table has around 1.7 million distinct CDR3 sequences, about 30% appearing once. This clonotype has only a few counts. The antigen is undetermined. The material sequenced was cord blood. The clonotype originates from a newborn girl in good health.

The CDR3 sequence: CASSKSGQGLSGYTF. CDR3 nucleotides: TGTGCCAGCAGTAAGTCGGGACAGGGACTCTCTGGCTACACCTTC. The rearrangement links TRBV6-6 to TRBJ1-2; TRBD1 aligns across 9 bases. Looked up from germline, CDR1 is MNHNY and CDR2 is SVGAGI (reference sequence). There are 15 residues in the CDR3. V lost 5 bases, J lost 7 bases, and 11 bases stayed unmatched.